The rows below give T cell receptor beta chains drawn from one sample of a study of identical twins. Each CDR3 protein gets one entry after TCRdb re-called the 5' RACE reads with MiXCR. Among 400,000 to 600,000 distinct CDR3 sequences, 20% to 25% were seen once, and the ten largest hold 0.4% to 0.6%. This sample was shared with a second study, whose subject was yellow fever vaccine responses in identical twins.

The sample was CD4+ T cells sorted from blood. The receptors come from a woman aged 18-29 years in good health. Each CDR3 is given with its conserved first and last residue. D genes are given only for firm matches. Only some rows state a clone size, as once, few, many or a class for expanded clones.

TRBJ2-7,NA,TRBD1,TRBV28,TGTGCCAGCAGGGGTCGGGACAGGGGCTACGAGCAGTACTTC,CASRGRDRGYEQYF
TRBJ1-1,few,NA,TRBV29-1,TGCAGCGTTGAAATTAGCTCCGGGAACACTGAAGCTTTCTTT,CSVEISSGNTEAFF
TRBJ1-5,NA,NA,TRBV3-1,TGTGCCAGCAGCCGGACCGACAATCAGCCCCAGCATTTT,CASSRTDNQPQHF
TRBJ1-4,few,TRBD1,TRBV12-3/TRBV12-4,TGTGCCAGCAGTTCGACAGGGGGCGGTGAAAAACTGTTTTTT,CASSSTGGGEKLFF
TRBJ1-3,few,NA,TRBV12-3/TRBV12-4,TGTGCCAGCAGTTTGTTCGGGGCCTCCTCTGGAAACACCATATATTTT,CASSLFGASSGNTIYF
TRBJ2-1,few,NA,TRBV5-1,TGCGCCAGCAGCTTGGCCGGGGCAGTGGGCTACAATGAGCAGTTCTTC,CASSLAGAVGYNEQFF
TRBJ2-7,few,TRBD1,TRBV5-6,TGTGCCAGCGGGGACAGATTAAGGCCCTACGAGCAGTACTTC,CASGDRLRPYEQYF
TRBJ1-5,NA,NA,TRBV15,TGTGCCACCAGCAGAGTAGGGATCGGGATGGAGCCCCAGCATTTT,CATSRVGIGMEPQHF
TRBJ1-5,NA,TRBD1,TRBV12-3/TRBV12-4,TGTGCCAGCATCTTTGGACAGGGGGCACGACAGCCCCAGCATTTT,CASIFGQGARQPQHF
TRBJ1-1,few,NA,TRBV20-1,TGCAGTGCTAGAATCGGGGGGGCAGGTACTGAAGCTTTCTTT,CSARIGGAGTEAFF
TRBJ1-1,many,NA,TRBV11-2,TGTGCCAGCAGCTTAGTTGTGACGGGCACTGAAGCTTTCTTT,CASSLVVTGTEAFF
TRBJ1-5,few,NA,TRBV5-1,TGCGCCAGCAGCTTAGGTTGGTATAGCAATCAGCCCCAGCATTTT,CASSLGWYSNQPQHF
TRBJ1-1,NA,NA,TRBV9,TGTGCCAGCAGCCCGGGACGACCCATGAACACTGAAGCTTTCTTT,CASSPGRPMNTEAFF
TRBJ2-1,few,NA,TRBV14,TGTGCCAGCAGCCAAGCACTAGGACACAATGAGCAGTTCTTC,CASSQALGHNEQFF
TRBJ2-1,few,NA,TRBV11-2,TGTGCCAGCAACTTTCTCTCGGGGGGCCTATCTGAGCAGTTCTTC,CASNFLSGGLSEQFF
TRBJ2-3,NA,NA,TRBV28,TGTGCCAGCAGTAGGTGGGGGGGCTGGACAGATACGCAGTATTTT,CASSRWGGWTDTQYF
TRBJ1-1,few,TRBD1,TRBV7-6,TGTGCCAGCAGCTTAGGGACAGGGATCGGGAACACTGAAGCTTTCTTT,CASSLGTGIGNTEAFF
TRBJ2-3,NA,NA,TRBV5-1,TGCGCCAGCAGCTTGGGAGGGGCGCTCGGCACAGATACGCAGTATTTT,CASSLGGALGTDTQYF
TRBJ2-1,once,TRBD2,TRBV2,TGTGCCAGCAGATATAGCGGGGGGGCCAGTGAGCAGTTCTTC,CASRYSGGASEQFF
TRBJ2-3,NA,NA,TRBV5-1,TGCGCCAGCAGCCCGACTACCACAGATACGCAGTATTTT,CASSPTTTDTQYF
TRBJ2-7,NA,NA,TRBV6-5,TGTGCCAGCAGTTTACAGGGACTCGCGGGATCCTACGAGCAGTACTTC,CASSLQGLAGSYEQYF
TRBJ2-1,NA,TRBD1,TRBV2,TGTGCCAGCAGTGAATGGGACAGGGCCGTCTACAATGAGCAGTTCTTC,CASSEWDRAVYNEQFF
TRBJ2-1,NA,TRBD1,TRBV11-3,TGTGCCAGCAGCCTAGGAGGAAAGGGGACAGGGGATAATGAGCAGTTCTTC,CASSLGGKGTGDNEQFF
TRBJ2-1,NA,TRBD1,TRBV28,TGTGCCAGCAGTTCACCCGAAGGGGGCGGTTTGAATGAGCAGTTCTTC,CASSSPEGGGLNEQFF
TRBJ2-1,NA,NA,TRBV4-2,TGTGCCAGCAGCCTTACAGAACGGTACAATGAGCAGTTCTTC,CASSLTERYNEQFF
TRBJ2-3,NA,TRBD2,TRBV29-1,TGCAGCGTTGATGAATTAGCGGGAGCTGGGGATACGCAGTATTTT,CSVDELAGAGDTQYF
TRBJ2-2,few,NA,TRBV28,TGTGCCAGCACGGGTCGTGTGGCGTCCTCCCCCGGGGAGCTGTTTTTT,CASTGRVASSPGELFF
TRBJ2-3,few,NA,TRBV20-1,TGCAGTGCTAGAGGGGGCGGAGCGGTGAACACAGATACGCAGTATTTT,CSARGGGAVNTDTQYF
TRBJ2-6,NA,TRBD1,TRBV5-1,TGCGCCAGCAGCTTGACAGGGGTAGCCGGGGCCAACGTCCTGACTTTC,CASSLTGVAGANVLTF
TRBJ1-2,NA,TRBD1,TRBV10-3,TGTGCCATCTCCCCCCAGGGGGTTGATGGCTACACCTTC,CAISPQGVDGYTF
TRBJ2-3,NA,NA,TRBV6-5,TGTGCCAGCAGTTACTCGAGGGGGAGTTCGGCAGATACGCAGTATTTT,CASSYSRGSSADTQYF
TRBJ1-3,NA,NA,TRBV3-1,TGTGCCAGCAGCCACGACCGGACCATCTCTGGAAACACCATATATTTT,CASSHDRTISGNTIYF
TRBJ1-6,few,TRBD1,TRBV6-1,TGTGCCAGCAGACCACAGGGGGCCCCGAGCTCCTATAATTCACCCCTCCACTTT,CASRPQGAPSSYNSPLHF
TRBJ2-4,NA,NA,TRBV9,TGTGCCAGCAGCGCTAAGGGACACTTAAACATTCAGTACTTC,CASSAKGHLNIQYF
TRBJ2-1,few,NA,TRBV12-3/TRBV12-4,TGTGCCAGCAGTCCGGGTGGGGGGTTGAGGAGGGCCAGCTCCTACAATGAGCAGTTCTTC,CASSPGGGLRRASSYNEQFF
TRBJ2-7,NA,NA,TRBV5-1,TGCGCCAGCAGCTTGGAACTTGCCGGCTACGAGCAGTACTTC,CASSLELAGYEQYF
TRBJ2-7,few,NA,TRBV29-1,TGCAGCGTTGAGCTGGGCGGTTTTGTCGAGCAGTACTTC,CSVELGGFVEQYF
TRBJ1-6,NA,NA,TRBV2,TGTGCCAGCAGTACGGAGAGGGATAATTCACCCCTCCACTTT,CASSTERDNSPLHF
TRBJ2-7,NA,TRBD1,TRBV28,TGTGCCAGCACCGTAATGGGACAGAGGTCCTACGAGCAGTACTTC,CASTVMGQRSYEQYF
TRBJ2-7,NA,NA,TRBV20-1,TGCAGTGCTGGCCCCGGGCTTTCCTACGAGCAGTACTTC,CSAGPGLSYEQYF
TRBJ2-1,few,NA,TRBV28,TGTGCCAGCAGTACCGAGGGGGGGGGTCACTACAATGAGCAGTTCTTC,CASSTEGGGHYNEQFF